These 11 T cell receptor beta chains came from one sample sequenced in a study of blood T cell repertoires in COVID-19. Assay used: immunoSEQ multiplex PCR; TCRdb lists only in-frame clones, some missing. Counted here are about 210,000 clones, around 91% occurring once; the ten biggest clones make up about 5%. Sequencing was performed on peripheral blood. Source of these receptors: a woman aged 35 to 49 with acute or convalescent COVID-19.

The J gene is TRBJ1-2, the V gene TRBV6-5, with TRBD1 matching over 8 bases. The CDR3 is made up of 13 amino acids. From germline, CDR1 is MNHEY and CDR2 SVGAGI. With 8 bases clipped from V and 2 bases from J, the junction kept 4 bases outside the gene matches. This CDR3 reads CASGRDRNYGYTF. The CDR3, as DNA: TGTGCCAGCGGACGGGACAGGAACTATGGCTACACCTTC.

The chain employs TRBV6-2 or TRBV6-3 and TRBJ1-2; 9 bases are shared with TRBD1. V was pared by 0 bases and J by 3 bases, with 5 bases of the junction left unmatched. There are 16 residues in the CDR3. CDR1 MNHEY and CDR2 SVGEGT come from the germline V gene. The CDR3 region is CASSYSMRTGDYGYTF. DNA of the CDR3: TGTGCCAGCAGTTACTCGATGAGGACAGGGGACTATGGCTACACCTTC.

This chain connects TRBV5-4 to TRBJ2-7, with 7 bases lining up with TRBD1. V lost 4 bases to trimming and J lost 0 bases; unmatched junction nucleotides: 16. CDR1 and CDR2 from the germline V gene are SGHNT and YYREEE (reference sequence). The CDR3 runs to 18 residues. CDR3 amino acids: CASSAVRPTGTNSYEQYV. The CDR3 DNA reads as TGTGCCAGCAGCGCCGTCCGGCCGACAGGGACGAACTCCTACGAGCAGTACGTC.

The chain uses TRBV30 and TRBJ2-7; 10 nucleotides match TRBD1. Germline trimming cut 0 bases from V and 4 bases from J; bases unmatched to any gene: 3. Germline CDR1 GTSNPN, CDR2 SVGIG (reference sequence). This CDR3 comprises 14 residues. The CDR3 DNA reads TGTGCCTGGAGTGTACGGGACAGGGGATACGAGCAGTACGTC. It is translated as CAWSVRDRGYEQYV.

The V gene is TRBV2, the J gene TRBJ2-1, with D unresolved. CDR3 size: 12 residues. Deletions cut 4 bases from V and 2 bases from J, with 3 bases between. CDR1 is SNHLY and CDR2 is FYNNEI in the germline V gene. The CDR3 region is CASSAAYNEQFF. CDR3 bases: TGTGCCAGCAGTGCGGCCTACAATGAGCAGTTCTTC.

The chain links TRBV27 to TRBJ1-1; D might be TRBD1 (6 bases). The CDR3 covers 13 residues. Germline CDR1 and CDR2: MNHEY and SMNVEV (reference sequence). V lost 5 bases and J lost 7, with 14 bases in between. The CDR3 protein is CASSETGPIEAFF. The CDR3 DNA follows: TGTGCCAGCAGTGAGACAGGACCGATTGAAGCTTTCTTT.

The chain recombines TRBV24-1 with TRBJ2-3, with 8 bases lining up with TRBD1. The CDR3 runs to 15 residues. V dropped 4 bases and J dropped 1; count of bases not matched to a gene: 3. The germline gives CDR1 KGHDR, CDR2 SFDVKD. The CDR3 protein is CATSDPTGGTDTQYF. In nucleotides, the CDR3 is TGTGCCACCAGTGACCCGACAGGGGGCACAGATACGCAGTATTTT.

The chain has TRBV14 and TRBJ1-1; D is unresolved. This CDR3 is built from 15 residues. With 2 bases removed from V and 1 base from J, the gap between germline ends came to 11 bases. Germline V CDR1 and CDR2: SGHDN, FVKESK. As DNA, the CDR3 is TGTGCCAGCAGCCAAAGAGGGTCGAGGAACACTGAAGCTTTCTTT. This translates into CASSQRGSRNTEAFF.

The sample holds one count of this clone. The V and J genes are TRBV7-8 and TRBJ1-2; perhaps TRBD1 as D (5 bases). In germline, CDR1 is SGHVS, CDR2 FQNEAQ. This CDR3 has 14 amino acids. V dropped 0 bases and J dropped 4 bases, with 9 bases sitting between them. The CDR3 DNA follows: TGTGCCAGCAGCTTAGCGAGGCAGGGCTATGGCTACACCTTC. It translates to CASSLARQGYGYTF.

The chain is built from TRBV14 and TRBJ1-5; D is ambiguous. Trimming took off 3 bases at V and 7 bases at J, with 10 bases between the two ends. This CDR3 spans 13 amino acids. Germline-derived CDR1 and CDR2 are SGHDN and FVKESK. The CDR3 loop reads CASSQGARQPQHF. The CDR3 nucleotides read TGTGCCAGCAGCCAGGGCGCCAGGCAGCCCCAGCATTTT.

The rearrangement links TRBV3-1 (or the pseudogene TRBV3-2) to TRBJ2-6; 10 bases map to TRBD2. V dropped 1 base and J dropped 0; count of bases not matched to a gene: 9. Germline CDR1 LGHDT, CDR2 YNNKEL (reference sequence). The CDR3 is 20 residues long. The CDR3 region is CASSQGLAGASYSGANVLTF. In DNA form, the CDR3 reads TGTGCCAGCAGCCAAGGGCTAGCGGGGGCCTCTTACTCTGGGGCCAACGTCCTGACTTTC.